The source of this T cell receptor (beta chain) is a study of cytomegalovirus exposure and HLA in healthy donors. Amplification used 60 Vbeta primers and 13 Jbeta primers. Data came from immunoSEQ multiplex PCR; TCRdb stores just in-frame clones and leaves some out. The table lists over 150,000 clones, 80% of them singletons. The CDR3 extends over 20 amino acids. Germline V gene data show CDR1 as LNHNV and CDR2 as YYDKDF (reference sequence). V lost 1 base, J lost 5 bases, and 20 bases stayed unmatched. The chain links TRBV15 to TRBJ1-1; 9 bases are shared with TRBD1. This clonotype originated in a man aged 25-45 years in good health and CMV-seropositive. The specimen sequenced was PBMCs. This CDR3 reads CATSRGVWDRVKFVWTEAFF. The CDR3 DNA reads TGTGCCACCAGCAGAGGGGTGTGGGACAGGGTTAAATTTGTGTGGACTGAAGCTTTCTTT. The whole variable domain, filled in from reference TRBV15 and TRBJ1-1, reads DAMVIQNPRYQVTQFGKPVTLSCSQTLNHNVMYWYQQKSSQAPKLLFHYYDKDFNNEADTPDNFQSRRPNTSFCFLDIRSPGLGDTAMYLCATSRGVWDRVKFVWTEAFFGQGTRLTVV.